This T cell receptor beta chain derives from a study of technical replicates of blood from a few donors. There are 15 residues in the CDR3. V trimming: 1 base; J trimming: 9 bases; junction bases outside the gene matches: 5. CDR1 is LNHDA, CDR2 SQIVND, per germline (reference sequence). Sequenced by immunoSEQ multiplex PCR; TCRdb stores in-frame clones only, minus some. This table has almost 85,000 clones, less than 98% appearing once. V usage is TRBV19 and J usage is TRBJ2-1; 11 bases match TRBD2. Source material: T cells isolated from PBMCs. The clonotype was recovered from a human donor in good health. The DNA for the CDR3 is TGTGCCAGTAGTATAGGGACTAGCGGGCGGGCTGAGCAGTTCTTC. It codes for CASSIGTSGRAEQFF.